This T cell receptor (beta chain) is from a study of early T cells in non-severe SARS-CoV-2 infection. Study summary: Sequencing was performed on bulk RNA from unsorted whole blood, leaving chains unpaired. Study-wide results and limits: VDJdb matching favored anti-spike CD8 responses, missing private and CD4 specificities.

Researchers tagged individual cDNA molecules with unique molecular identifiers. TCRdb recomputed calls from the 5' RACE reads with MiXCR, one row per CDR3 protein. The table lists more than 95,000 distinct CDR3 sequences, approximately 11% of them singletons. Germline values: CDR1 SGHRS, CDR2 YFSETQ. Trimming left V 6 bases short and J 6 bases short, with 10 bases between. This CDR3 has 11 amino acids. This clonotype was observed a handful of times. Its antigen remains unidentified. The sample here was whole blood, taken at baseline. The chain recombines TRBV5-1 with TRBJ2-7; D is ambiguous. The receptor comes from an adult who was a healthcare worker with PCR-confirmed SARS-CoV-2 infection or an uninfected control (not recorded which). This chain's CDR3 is CASTHNGEQYF. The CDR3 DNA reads TGCGCCAGCACTCACAACGGCGAGCAGTACTTC.